This entry lists 10 T cell receptor beta chains sequenced from one sample in a study of Tregs in tolerant kidney transplant recipients. Here immunoSEQ multiplex PCR was the method, and the copy in TCRdb shows in-frame clones only, minus some. In the table there are 85,000 to 95,000 clones, about 92% of which are singletons. Sequencing was carried out using CD8+ T cells from blood. These receptors all come from a human donor in good health.

This rearrangement joins TRBV6-4 to TRBJ2-5; D call uncertain. Trimming took off 0 bases at V and 4 bases at J, with 15 bases between the two ends. This CDR3 contains 16 residues. Germline V gene lookup returns CDR1 MRHNA and CDR2 SNTAGT. DNA of the CDR3: TGTGCCAGCAGTGACTCGAAAAGGCTTGGGTCAGAGACCCAGTACTTC. Translating it yields CASSDSKRLGSETQYF.

The V call is TRBV7-6, the J call TRBJ1-4; 9 positions match TRBD1. V shed 5 bases, J shed 4 bases, and the junction held 2 bases outside the gene matches. The germline V gene encodes CDR1 SGHVS and CDR2 FNYEAQ. The CDR3 runs to 14 residues. The CDR3 DNA reads as TGTGCCAGCAGCCCGACAGGGGGTAATGAAAAACTGTTTTTT. Translating gives CASSPTGGNEKLFF.

V is TRBV7-9 and J is TRBJ2-7, with D uncertain. V gave up 6 bases and J gave up 5 bases, with 8 bases separating them. The V gene's germline CDR1 is SEHNR and CDR2 FQNEAQ (reference sequence). The CDR3 has 11 amino acids. The CDR3 sequence: CASRLEDEQYF. The CDR3 bases are TGTGCCAGCAGGCTAGAGGACGAGCAGTACTTC.

J is TRBJ1-1 and V is TRBV27; D call uncertain. The CDR3 is 11 residues long. V lost 5 bases to trimming and J lost 2 bases, with 3 bases between them. Germline V gene data show CDR1 as MNHEY and CDR2 as SMNVEV (reference sequence). Here the CDR3 reads CASSHNTEAFF. The CDR3 bases are TGTGCCAGCAGTCACAACACTGAAGCTTTCTTT.

This rearrangement joins TRBV9 to TRBJ2-7, with 9 bases lining up with TRBD1. This CDR3 spans 16 amino acids. The J segment lost 5 bases and the V segment lost 0 bases, leaving 9 bases of the junction unmatched. Germline V CDR1 and CDR2: SGDLS, YYNGEE. In nucleotides, the CDR3 is TGTGCCAGCAGCGTAGCTAAGGGGACAGGGCCCCACGAGCAGTACTTC. It is translated as CASSVAKGTGPHEQYF.

This chain links TRBV5-1 with TRBJ2-1; D gene uncertain. This CDR3 has 11 residues. CDR1 is SGHRS, CDR2 YFSETQ, per germline. V was pared by 0 bases and J by 9 bases, with 4 bases between. The CDR3 spells CASSLVGEQFF. The CDR3 bases are TGCGCCAGCAGCTTGGTTGGTGAGCAGTTCTTC.

The chain couples TRBV7-6 to TRBJ1-4; no clear D gene. The CDR3 is made up of 16 amino acids. Germline loops: CDR1 SGHVS, CDR2 FNYEAQ. With 0 bases removed from V and 3 bases from J, the gap between germline ends came to 11 bases. CDR3 region: CASSLALGGPNEKLFF. In DNA form, the CDR3 reads TGTGCCAGCAGCTTAGCGCTTGGAGGGCCTAATGAAAAACTGTTTTTT.

About this clone: Distinct nucleotide sequences in the sample also encode this CDR3. The chain couples TRBV27 to TRBJ2-5, with D hard to call. The CDR3 extends over 11 amino acids. CDR1 and CDR2 (germline): MNHEY, SMNVEV (reference sequence). Trimming removed 3 bases from V and 4 bases from J, with 3 bases in between. CDR3 sequence (DNA): TGTGCCAGCAGTTTTAGAGAGACCCAGTACTTC. Protein: CASSFRETQYF.

This chain links TRBV2 with TRBJ2-7, with 11 bases matching TRBD2. Germline V lookup: CDR1 SNHLY, CDR2 FYNNEI. This CDR3 spans 18 amino acids. The V gene end was trimmed by 8 bases and the J gene end by 6 bases; junction bases not matched to a gene: 21. The CDR3 reads CASHLRGSGGEREVEQYF. In DNA, the CDR3 is TGTGCCAGCCACCTCCGGGGTAGCGGGGGGGAGCGGGAAGTCGAGCAGTACTTC.

The chain joins TRBV27 to TRBJ2-4, with 8 bases matching TRBD1. Looked up from germline, CDR1 is MNHEY and CDR2 is SMNVEV (reference sequence). V shed 3 bases, J shed 5 bases, and the junction held 3 bases outside the gene matches. The CDR3 is made up of 14 amino acids. CDR3 in amino acids: CASSFGTGQNIQYF. CDR3 coding DNA: TGTGCCAGCAGTTTCGGGACAGGCCAAAACATTCAGTACTTC.